This entry lists 10 T cell receptor beta chains sequenced from one sample in a study of blood T cell repertoires in COVID-19. TCRdb keeps only in-frame clones here, not all; method: immunoSEQ multiplex PCR. The profile covers under 200,000 clones, with 83% appearing a single time and 1.5% taken by the ten largest. Sequenced: peripheral blood. The receptors shown here come from a human donor in a cohort sampled during active COVID-19.

V gene TRBV5-4 combines with J gene TRBJ2-1; 15 bases are shared with TRBD2. V lost 3 bases, J lost 3 bases, and 7 bases stayed unmatched. The CDR3 extends over 18 amino acids. In germline, CDR1 is SGHNT, CDR2 YYREEE (reference sequence). The CDR3 DNA reads TGTGCCAGCAGCTCCGGGACTAGCGGGGGGCCCCTCTACAATGAGCAGTTCTTC. Translated: CASSSGTSGGPLYNEQFF. The variable domain in full, with the rest retrieved from reference TRBV5-4 and TRBJ2-1, is ETGVTQSPTHLIKTRGQQVTLRCSSQSGHNTVSWYQQALGQGPQFIFQYYREEENGRGNFPPRFSGLQFPNYSSELNVNALELDDSALYLCASSSGTSGGPLYNEQFFGPGTRLTVL.

About this clone: Different DNA sequences within this sample yield the same CDR3. The genes are TRBV27 and TRBJ1-6; D unclear. V gave up 3 bases and J gave up 7 bases, with 4 bases separating them. The germline CDR1 and CDR2 sequences are MNHEY and SMNVEV (reference sequence). The CDR3 loop spans 12 amino acids. The CDR3 here is CASSFPNSPLHF. As DNA, the CDR3 is TGTGCCAGCAGTTTCCCAAATTCACCCCTCCACTTT.

CDR3 DNA: TGTGCCAGCAGTTACCCTACAGGGAACACTGAAGCTTTCTTT. It yields the protein CASSYPTGNTEAFF. V usage is TRBV6-2 or TRBV6-3 and J usage is TRBJ1-1; weak D call: TRBD1 (5 bases). From germline, CDR1 is MNHEY and CDR2 SVGEGT. V lost 2 bases and J lost 1, with 8 bases in between. The CDR3 has 14 amino acids.

The J gene is TRBJ2-7, the V gene TRBV9, with D perhaps TRBD2 (5 bases). This CDR3 is built from 15 residues. CDR1 SGDLS and CDR2 YYNGEE come from the germline V gene. The ends were cut back, 0 bases at V and 2 bases at J, with 12 bases in the middle. The CDR3 coding sequence is TGTGCCAGCAGCGTAGGGCTAGCCGCCACCTACGAGCAGTACTTC. It is translated as CASSVGLAATYEQYF.

The rearrangement joins TRBV10-2 to TRBJ1-1; D is uncertain. There are 11 residues in the CDR3. CDR1 and CDR2 (germline): WSHSY, SAAADI. The V end was cut by 2 bases, the J end by 7 bases, with 5 bases between. The CDR3 bases are TGCGCCAGCAGTGAGAGACTTGAAGCTTTCTTT. Amino acids: CASSERLEAFF.

V and J are TRBV6-5 and TRBJ1-3; no firm D call. Germline V gene data show CDR1 as MNHEY and CDR2 as SVGAGI. Deletions cut 0 bases from V and 8 bases from J, with 11 bases between. The CDR3 runs to 14 residues. The CDR3 nucleotides are TGTGCCAGCAGTTACTCGTCAGAGGGAGACACCATATATTTT. It codes for CASSYSSEGDTIYF.

This rearrangement joins TRBV27 to TRBJ1-4; D may be TRBD1 (5 bases). This CDR3 spans 14 amino acids. V lost 5 bases, J lost 0 bases, and 7 bases lay in between. Germline values: CDR1 MNHEY, CDR2 SMNVEV (reference sequence). The DNA for the CDR3 is TGTGCCAGCAGTCTACAGGCAACTAATGAAAAACTGTTTTTT. This translates into CASSLQATNEKLFF.

The chain links TRBV19 to TRBJ1-5; no clear D. This CDR3 comprises 14 residues. Germline CDR1 LNHDA, CDR2 SQIVND (reference sequence). Trimming took off 7 bases at V and 3 bases at J, with 13 bases between the two ends. The CDR3: CASKPYEVNQPQHF. The CDR3 DNA reads TGTGCCAGTAAGCCCTACGAGGTCAATCAGCCCCAGCATTTT. The variable domain in full, with the rest retrieved from reference TRBV19 and TRBJ1-5, is DGGITQSPKYLFRKEGQNVTLSCEQNLNHDAMYWYRQDPGQGLRLIYYSQIVNDFQKGDIAEGYSVSREKKESFPLTVTSAQKNPTAFYLCASKPYEVNQPQHFGDGTRLSIL.

The chain links TRBV2 to TRBJ2-5; 10 nucleotides align to TRBD1. This CDR3 is 15 amino acids long. The V segment lost 5 bases and the J segment 5 bases; nucleotides outside the gene matches: 8. Germline assignment: CDR1 SNHLY and CDR2 FYNNEI. CDR3 DNA: TGTGCCAGCAGTCTATCCGGGACAGGGGCCGAGACCCAGTACTTC. As protein: CASSLSGTGAETQYF.

The rearrangement links TRBV18 to TRBJ2-7, with 8 bases that match TRBD1. Looked up from germline, CDR1 is KGHSH and CDR2 is LQKENI. CDR3 length equals 15 residues. V was pared by 0 bases and J by 4 bases, with 5 bases of the junction left unmatched. Written as DNA, the CDR3 is TGTGCCAGCTCACCACCCGACAGGGGCCTATACGAGCAGTACTTC. The encoded protein is CASSPPDRGLYEQYF.